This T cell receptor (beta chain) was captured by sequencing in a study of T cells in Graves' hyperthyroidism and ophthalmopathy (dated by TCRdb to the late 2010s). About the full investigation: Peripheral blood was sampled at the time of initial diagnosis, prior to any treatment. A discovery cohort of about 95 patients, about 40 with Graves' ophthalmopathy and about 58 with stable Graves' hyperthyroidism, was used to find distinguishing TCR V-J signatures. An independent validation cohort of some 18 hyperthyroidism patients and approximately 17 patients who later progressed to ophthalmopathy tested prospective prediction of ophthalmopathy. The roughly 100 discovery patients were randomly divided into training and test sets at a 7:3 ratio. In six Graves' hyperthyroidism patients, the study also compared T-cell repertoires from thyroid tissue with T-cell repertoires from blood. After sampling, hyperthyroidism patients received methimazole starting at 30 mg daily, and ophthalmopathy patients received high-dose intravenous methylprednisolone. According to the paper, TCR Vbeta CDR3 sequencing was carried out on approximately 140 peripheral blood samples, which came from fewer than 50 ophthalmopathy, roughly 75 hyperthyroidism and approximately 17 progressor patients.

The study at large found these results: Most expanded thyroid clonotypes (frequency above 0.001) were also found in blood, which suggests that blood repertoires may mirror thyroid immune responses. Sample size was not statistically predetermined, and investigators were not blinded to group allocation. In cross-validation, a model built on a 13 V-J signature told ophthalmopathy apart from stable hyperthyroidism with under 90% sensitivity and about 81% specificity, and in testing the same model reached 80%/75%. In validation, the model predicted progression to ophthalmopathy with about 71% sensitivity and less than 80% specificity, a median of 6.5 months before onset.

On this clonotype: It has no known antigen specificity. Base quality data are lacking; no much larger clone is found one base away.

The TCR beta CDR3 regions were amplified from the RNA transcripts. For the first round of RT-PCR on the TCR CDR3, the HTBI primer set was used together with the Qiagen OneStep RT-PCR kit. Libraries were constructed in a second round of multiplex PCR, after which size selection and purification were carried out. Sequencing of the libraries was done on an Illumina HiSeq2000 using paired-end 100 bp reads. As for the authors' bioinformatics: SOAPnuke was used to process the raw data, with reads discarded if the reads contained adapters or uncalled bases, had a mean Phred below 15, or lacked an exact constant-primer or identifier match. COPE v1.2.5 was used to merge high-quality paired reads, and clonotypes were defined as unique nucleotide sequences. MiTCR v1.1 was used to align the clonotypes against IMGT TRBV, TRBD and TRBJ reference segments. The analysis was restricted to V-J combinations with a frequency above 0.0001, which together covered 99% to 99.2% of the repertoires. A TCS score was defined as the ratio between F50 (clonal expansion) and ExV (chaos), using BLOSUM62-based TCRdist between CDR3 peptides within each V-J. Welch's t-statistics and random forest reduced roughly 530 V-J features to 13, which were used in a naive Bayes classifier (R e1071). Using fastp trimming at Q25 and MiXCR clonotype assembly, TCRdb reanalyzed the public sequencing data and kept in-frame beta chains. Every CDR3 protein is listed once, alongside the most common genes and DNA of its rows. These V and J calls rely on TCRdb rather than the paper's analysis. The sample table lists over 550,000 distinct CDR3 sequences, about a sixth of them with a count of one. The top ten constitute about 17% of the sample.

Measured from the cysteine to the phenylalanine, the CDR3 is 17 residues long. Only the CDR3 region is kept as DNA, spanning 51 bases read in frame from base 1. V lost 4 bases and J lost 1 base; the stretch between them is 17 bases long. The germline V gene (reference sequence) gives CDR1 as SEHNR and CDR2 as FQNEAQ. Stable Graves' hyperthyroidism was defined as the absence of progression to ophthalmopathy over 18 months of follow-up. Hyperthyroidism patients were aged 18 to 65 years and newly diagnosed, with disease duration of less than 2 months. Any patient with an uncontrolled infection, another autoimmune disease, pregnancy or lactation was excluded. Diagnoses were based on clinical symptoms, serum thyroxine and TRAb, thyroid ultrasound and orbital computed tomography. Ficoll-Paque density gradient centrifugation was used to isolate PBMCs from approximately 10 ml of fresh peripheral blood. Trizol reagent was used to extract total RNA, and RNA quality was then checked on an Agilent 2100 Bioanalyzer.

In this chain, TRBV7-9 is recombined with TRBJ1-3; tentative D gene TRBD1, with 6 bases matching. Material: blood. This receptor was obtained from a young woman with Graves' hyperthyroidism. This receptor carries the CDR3 CASSWDWGRGSGNTIYF. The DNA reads TGTGCCAGCAGCTGGGATTGGGGCAGGGGTTCTGGAAACACCATATATTTT. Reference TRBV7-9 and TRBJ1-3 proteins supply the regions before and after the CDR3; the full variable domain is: DTGVSQNPRHKITKRGQNVTFRCDPISEHNRLYWYRQTLGQGPEFLTYFQNEAQLEKSRLLSDRFSAERPKGSFSTLEIQRTEQGDSAMYLCASSWDWGRGSGNTIYFGEGSWLTVV.